These 16 T cell receptor beta chains originate from one sample sequenced in a study of identical twins. Using its own MiXCR run on the 5' RACE reads, TCRdb lists one record per CDR3 protein. The data contain roughly 290,000 distinct CDR3 sequences, just under 9.5% of them singletons. These same data were also listed under a study on yellow fever vaccine responses in identical twins.

Sequenced sample: CD8+ T cells sorted from blood. These receptors all stem from a woman aged 18 to 35 in good health.

This clonotype was observed a few times. The chain is built from TRBV4-3 and TRBJ2-3; 15 nucleotides agree with TRBD2. This CDR3 has 20 amino acids. Germline lookup yields CDR1 LGHNA and CDR2 YSLEER. J gave up 0 bases and V 4 bases, and 11 bases lay outside the gene matches. As DNA, the CDR3 is TGCGCCAGCAGCCTACTAAAGGGACTAGCGGGAGGCCCTAGCACAGATACGCAGTATTTT. This encodes CASSLLKGLAGGPSTDTQYF.

This clonotype was picked up a small number of times. The chain carries TRBV6-5 and TRBJ1-1; D is unresolved. The CDR3 has 14 residues. The V end was cut by 2 bases, the J end by 2 bases, with 9 bases between. CDR1 and CDR2 from the germline V gene are MNHEY and SVGAGI. The CDR3 loop reads CASSYRSVNTEAFF. The CDR3 region has the DNA TGTGCCAGCAGTTACCGGTCGGTTAACACTGAAGCTTTCTTT.

In DNA form, the CDR3 reads TGTGCCAGCAGACCCATTAGCACAGATACGCAGTATTTT. This sequence encodes CASRPISTDTQYF. V usage is TRBV6-2 or TRBV6-3 and J usage is TRBJ2-3; no definite D call. The V end was cut by 6 bases, the J end by 0 bases, with 7 bases between. The CDR3 extends over 13 amino acids. Looked up from germline, CDR1 is MNHEY and CDR2 is SVGEGT.

This clonotype was seen a handful of times. J is TRBJ2-1 and V is TRBV9, with D perhaps matching TRBD1 (7 bases). CDR1 is SGDLS and CDR2 is YYNGEE in the germline V gene. Trimming pared 3 bases from V and 3 bases from J, leaving 13 bases between. The length of the CDR3 is 15 residues. CDR3 nucleotide sequence: TGTGCCAGCAGCGGGGGGGACAGTTACTACAATGAGCAGTTCTTC. Encoded protein: CASSGGDSYYNEQFF.

This clonotype was counted only a few times. The rearrangement uses TRBV4-2 and TRBJ2-1, with unresolved D. CDR1 and CDR2 from the germline V gene are LGHNA and YNFKEQ. The V gene lost 1 base and the J gene lost 6 bases, with 16 bases spanning the gap. This CDR3 has 16 residues. For the CDR3, the DNA is TGTGCCAGCAGCCAAGTGGGCCTTTCCCCCTCCAATGAGCAGTTCTTC. It is translated as CASSQVGLSPSNEQFF.

In this sample, this clonotype turned up many times. This chain uses TRBV5-1 with TRBJ1-1; perhaps TRBD1 as D (5 bases). With 3 bases removed from V and 4 bases from J, the gap between germline ends came to 16 bases. The germline CDR1 and CDR2 sequences are SGHRS and YFSETQ. There are 15 residues in the CDR3. This CDR3 is CASSSSLERGTEAFF. The CDR3 bases are TGCGCCAGCAGCTCCAGTCTCGAGAGGGGCACTGAAGCTTTCTTT.

This clonotype was recorded at least ten times. The V and J genes are TRBV3-1 and TRBJ2-5; tentative D call: TRBD1 (5 bases). V shed 5 bases and J shed 2 bases, with 12 bases lying between them. The germline V gene has CDR1 LGHDT and CDR2 YNNKEL (reference sequence). This CDR3 comprises 14 residues. The CDR3 bases are TGTGCCAGCAGCGCTACAGGAGCTCAAGAGACCCAGTACTTC. Amino acids: CASSATGAQETQYF.

This clonotype was observed a few times. V is TRBV4-3 and J is TRBJ1-6; D not certain. The germline V gene has CDR1 LGHNA and CDR2 YSLEER. CDR3 length: 14 amino acids. The ends were cut back, 1 base at V and 9 bases at J, with 10 bases in the middle. CDR3 amino acids: CASSQGTAGSPLHF. The CDR3 DNA reads TGCGCCAGCAGCCAAGGGACGGCTGGTTCACCCCTCCACTTT.

The sample holds a few counts of this clonotype. The V gene is TRBV5-5, the J gene TRBJ2-7; no reliable D call. The germline CDR1 and CDR2 sequences are SGHKS and YYEKEE (reference sequence). V lost 4 bases and J 2 bases, leaving 13 bases between the germline ends. This CDR3 is built from 14 residues. The CDR3 DNA follows: TGTGCCAGCAGCGTTGAAAGGTATCCCTACGAGCAGTACTTC. Amino acids: CASSVERYPYEQYF.

This clonotype appeared a few times. The CDR3 sequence: CASSLSGTGREQYF. CDR3 in DNA: TGCGCCAGCAGCTTATCCGGGACAGGGAGGGAGCAGTACTTC. The V call is TRBV5-1, the J call TRBJ2-7; 9 nucleotides line up with TRBD1. The CDR3 is made up of 14 amino acids. In germline, CDR1 is SGHRS, CDR2 YFSETQ. V lost 2 bases, J lost 7 bases, and 7 bases stayed unmatched.

V usage is TRBV12-3 or TRBV12-4 and J usage is TRBJ2-7; D is unresolved. This CDR3 contains 14 residues. V was shortened by 3 bases and J by 3 bases, with 12 bases between the two germline ends. The chain's CDR3 is CASSLDGVRYEQYF. The DNA of the CDR3 is TGTGCCAGCAGTTTGGACGGCGTACGCTACGAGCAGTACTTC.

The genes are TRBV19 and TRBJ1-2, with a possible D match to TRBD1 (6 bases). The germline V gene encodes CDR1 LNHDA and CDR2 SQIVND (reference sequence). The length of the CDR3 is 13 residues. Trimming removed 5 bases from V and 5 bases from J, with 12 bases in between. The CDR3 nucleotides are TGTGCCAGTAGTTGGACAGAGTATTATGGCTACACCTTC. Its protein product is CASSWTEYYGYTF.

This clonotype was detected ten times or more. This chain uses TRBV24-1 with TRBJ2-2; D unclear. Between the trimmed V and J ends, which lost 3 bases and 3 bases, there was a span of 13 bases. From germline, CDR1 is KGHDR and CDR2 SFDVKD. CDR3 length equals 16 residues. DNA for the CDR3: TGTGCCACCAGTGATCAGTTCGACTCCCACACCGGGGAGCTGTTTTTT. It yields the protein CATSDQFDSHTGELFF.

This clonotype was picked up many times. The chain has TRBV27 and TRBJ2-3; D is undetermined. This CDR3 contains 14 residues. Between the trimmed V and J ends, which lost 3 bases and 2 bases, there was a span of 9 bases. CDR1 is MNHEY and CDR2 is SMNVEV in the germline V gene (reference sequence). The CDR3 here is CASSFDSYTDTQYF. Written as DNA, the CDR3 is TGTGCCAGCAGTTTCGATAGCTACACAGATACGCAGTATTTT.

Many counts were recorded for this clonotype. The J gene is TRBJ2-7, the V gene TRBV12-3 or TRBV12-4; D might be TRBD1 (5 bases). The CDR3 loop spans 12 amino acids. The ends were cut back, 5 bases at V and 6 bases at J, with 11 bases in the middle. The CDR3 bases are TGTGCCAGCAGTCCCCAGGGTGTCGAGCAGTACTTC. This sequence encodes CASSPQGVEQYF.

The table lists this clonotype with a few counts. J is TRBJ2-1 and V is TRBV4-2; the D gene could be TRBD1 or TRBD2 (5 bases each). The ends were cut back, 8 bases at V and 5 bases at J, with 19 bases in the middle. CDR3 length: 15 amino acids. Germline CDR1 is LGHNA and CDR2 is YNFKEQ. In nucleotides, the CDR3 is TGTGCCAGCCGGACTTTAGGGGACCCTCACAATGAGCAGTTCTTC. This gives the protein CASRTLGDPHNEQFF.